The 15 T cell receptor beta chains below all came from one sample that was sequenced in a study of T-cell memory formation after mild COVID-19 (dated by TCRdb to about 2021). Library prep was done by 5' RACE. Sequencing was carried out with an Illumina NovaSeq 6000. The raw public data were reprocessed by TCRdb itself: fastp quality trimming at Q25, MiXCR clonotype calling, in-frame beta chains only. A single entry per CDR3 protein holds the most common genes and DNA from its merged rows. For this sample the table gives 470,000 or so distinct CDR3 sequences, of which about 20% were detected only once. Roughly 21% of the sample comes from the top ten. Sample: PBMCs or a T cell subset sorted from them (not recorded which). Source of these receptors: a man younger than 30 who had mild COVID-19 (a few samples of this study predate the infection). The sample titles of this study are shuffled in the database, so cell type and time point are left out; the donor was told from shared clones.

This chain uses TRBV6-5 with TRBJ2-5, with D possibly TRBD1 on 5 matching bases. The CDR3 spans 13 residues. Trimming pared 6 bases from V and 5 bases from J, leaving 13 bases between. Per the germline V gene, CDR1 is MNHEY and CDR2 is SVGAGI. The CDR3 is CASSRQPWETQYF. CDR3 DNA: TGTGCCAGCAGCCGACAGCCCTGGGAGACCCAGTACTTC.

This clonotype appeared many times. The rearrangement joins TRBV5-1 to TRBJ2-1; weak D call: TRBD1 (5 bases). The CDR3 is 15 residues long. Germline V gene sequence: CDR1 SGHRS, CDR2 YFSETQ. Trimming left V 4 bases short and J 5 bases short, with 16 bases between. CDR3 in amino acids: CASSLTDKPDNEQFF. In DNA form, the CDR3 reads TGCGCCAGCAGCCTAACGGACAAGCCAGACAATGAGCAGTTCTTC.

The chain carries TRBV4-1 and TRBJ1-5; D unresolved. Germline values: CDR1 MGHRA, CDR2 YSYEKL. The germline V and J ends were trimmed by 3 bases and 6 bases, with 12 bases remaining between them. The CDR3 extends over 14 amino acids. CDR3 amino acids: CASSQRIGGQPQHF. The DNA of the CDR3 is TGCGCCAGCAGCCAGAGAATAGGTGGTCAGCCCCAGCATTTT.

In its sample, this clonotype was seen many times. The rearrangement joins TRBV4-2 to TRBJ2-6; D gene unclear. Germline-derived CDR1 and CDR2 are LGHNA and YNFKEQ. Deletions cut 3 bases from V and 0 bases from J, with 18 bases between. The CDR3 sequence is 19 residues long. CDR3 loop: CASSQARPGRASGANVLTF. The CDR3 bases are TGTGCCAGCAGCCAGGCTAGACCTGGTCGGGCCTCTGGGGCCAACGTCCTGACTTTC.

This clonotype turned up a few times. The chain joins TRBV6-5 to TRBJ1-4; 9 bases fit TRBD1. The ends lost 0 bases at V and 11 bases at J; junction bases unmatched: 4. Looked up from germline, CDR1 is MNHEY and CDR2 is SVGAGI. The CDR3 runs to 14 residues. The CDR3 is CASSYSGQGWKLFF. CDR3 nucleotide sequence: TGTGCCAGCAGTTACTCGGGACAGGGTTGGAAACTGTTTTTT.

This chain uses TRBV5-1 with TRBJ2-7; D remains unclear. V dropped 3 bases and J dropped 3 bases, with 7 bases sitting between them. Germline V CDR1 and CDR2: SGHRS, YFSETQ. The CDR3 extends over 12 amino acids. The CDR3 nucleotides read TGCGCCAGCAGCTCCCAGGACTACGAGCAGTACTTC. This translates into CASSSQDYEQYF.

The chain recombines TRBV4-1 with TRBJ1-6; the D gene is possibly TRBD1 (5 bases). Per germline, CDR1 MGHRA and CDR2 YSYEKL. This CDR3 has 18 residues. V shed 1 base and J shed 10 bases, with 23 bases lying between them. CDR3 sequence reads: CASSQALTARRKGSPLHF. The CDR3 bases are TGCGCCAGCAGCCAAGCTTTGACAGCTAGGCGAAAAGGCTCACCCCTCCACTTT.

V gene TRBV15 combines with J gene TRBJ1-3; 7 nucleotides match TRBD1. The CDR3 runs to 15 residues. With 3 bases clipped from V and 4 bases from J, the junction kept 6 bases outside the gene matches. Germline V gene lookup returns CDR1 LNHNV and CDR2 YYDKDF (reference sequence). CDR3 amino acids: CATSRDTGVGNTIYF. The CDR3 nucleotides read TGTGCCACCAGCAGGGATACAGGGGTCGGAAACACCATATATTTT. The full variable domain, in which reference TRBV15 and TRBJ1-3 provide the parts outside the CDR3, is DAMVIQNPRYQVTQFGKPVTLSCSQTLNHNVMYWYQQKSSQAPKLLFHYYDKDFNNEADTPDNFQSRRPNTSFCFLDIRSPGLGDTAMYLCATSRDTGVGNTIYFGEGSWLTVV.

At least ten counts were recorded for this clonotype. CDR3 nucleotides: TGCGCCAGCAGCTTGGCGGGGGGCGTGAACATTCAGTACTTC. Translating gives CASSLAGGVNIQYF. The chain carries TRBV5-1 and TRBJ2-4, with a possible D match to TRBD2 (7 bases). Germline V gene sequence: CDR1 SGHRS, CDR2 YFSETQ. CDR3 length: 14 amino acids. Trimming took off 0 bases at V and 7 bases at J, with 11 bases between the two ends.

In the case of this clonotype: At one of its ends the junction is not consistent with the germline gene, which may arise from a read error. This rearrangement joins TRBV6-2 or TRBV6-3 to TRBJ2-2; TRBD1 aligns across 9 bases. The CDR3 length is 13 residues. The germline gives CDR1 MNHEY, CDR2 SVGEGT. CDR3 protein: CAGGTGNTGELIF. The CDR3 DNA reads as TGTGCCGGGGGGACAGGGAACACCGGGGAGCTGATTTTT.

The DNA for the CDR3 is TGCAGTGCTAGCCAGGGAGAGAGTTCACCCCTCCACTTT. Protein sequence: CSASQGESSPLHF. The chain employs TRBV20-1 and TRBJ1-6; tentative D call: TRBD1 (5 bases). The CDR3 is 13 amino acids. Trimming removed 3 bases at V and 9 bases at J, with 12 bases between. Germline lookup yields CDR1 DFQATT and CDR2 SNEGSKA (reference sequence).

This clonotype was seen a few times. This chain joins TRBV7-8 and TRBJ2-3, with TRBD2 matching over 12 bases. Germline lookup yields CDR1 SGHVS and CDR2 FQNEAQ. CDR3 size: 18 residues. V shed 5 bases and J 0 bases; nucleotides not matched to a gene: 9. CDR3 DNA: TGTGCCAGCAGCCCCGAGACTAGCGGGGGTAGTAGCACAGATACGCAGTATTTT. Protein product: CASSPETSGGSSTDTQYF.

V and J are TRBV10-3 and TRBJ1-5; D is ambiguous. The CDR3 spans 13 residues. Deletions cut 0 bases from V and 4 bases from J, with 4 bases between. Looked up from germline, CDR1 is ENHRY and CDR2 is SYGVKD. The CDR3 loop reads CAISESGNQPQHF. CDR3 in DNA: TGTGCCATCAGTGAGTCGGGAAATCAGCCCCAGCATTTT.

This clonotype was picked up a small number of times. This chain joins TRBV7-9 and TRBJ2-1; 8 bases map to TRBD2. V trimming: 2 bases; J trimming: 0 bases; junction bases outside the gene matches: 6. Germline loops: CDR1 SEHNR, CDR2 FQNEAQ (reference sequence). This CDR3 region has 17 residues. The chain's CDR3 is CASSLNPSGSSYNEQFF. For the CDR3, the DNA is TGTGCCAGCAGCTTAAATCCGAGCGGGAGCTCCTACAATGAGCAGTTCTTC.

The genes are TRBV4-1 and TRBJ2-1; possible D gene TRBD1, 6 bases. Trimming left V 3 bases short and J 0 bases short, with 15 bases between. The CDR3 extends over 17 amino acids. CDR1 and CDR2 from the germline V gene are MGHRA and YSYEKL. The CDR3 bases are TGCGCCAGCAGCCACGCCATAGGGGGATCCTCCTACAATGAGCAGTTCTTC. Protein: CASSHAIGGSSYNEQFF.